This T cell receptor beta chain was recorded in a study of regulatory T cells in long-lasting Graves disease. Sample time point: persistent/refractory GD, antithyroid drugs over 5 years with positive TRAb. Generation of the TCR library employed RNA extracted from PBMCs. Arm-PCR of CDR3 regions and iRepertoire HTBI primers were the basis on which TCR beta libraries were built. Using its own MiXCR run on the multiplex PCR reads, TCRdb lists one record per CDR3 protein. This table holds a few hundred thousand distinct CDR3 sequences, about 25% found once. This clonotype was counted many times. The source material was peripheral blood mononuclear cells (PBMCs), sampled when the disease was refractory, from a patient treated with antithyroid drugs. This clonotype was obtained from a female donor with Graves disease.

CDR3 protein: CASSMSAPTSSYGYTF. CDR3 DNA: TGTGCCAGTAGTATGTCCGCCCCAACCTCCAGCTATGGCTACACCTTC. V and J are TRBV19 and TRBJ1-2; D is unresolved. This CDR3 is 16 amino acids long. Trimming removed 3 bases from V and 4 bases from J, with 18 bases in between. The germline CDR1 and CDR2 sequences are LNHDA and SQIVND (reference sequence). The variable domain in full, with the rest retrieved from reference TRBV19 and TRBJ1-2, is DGGITQSPKYLFRKEGQNVTLSCEQNLNHDAMYWYRQDPGQGLRLIYYSQIVNDFQKGDIAEGYSVSREKKESFPLTVTSAQKNPTAFYLCASSMSAPTSSYGYTFGSGTRLTVV.